This is a list of T cell receptor beta chains from one sample in a study of blood T cell repertoires in COVID-19. Using immunoSEQ multiplex PCR, the repertoire was profiled, and TCRdb retains in-frame clones only, with some absent. The sample has approximately 530,000 clones, roughly nine tenths seen once. The sample comprised peripheral blood. The receptors stem from a woman aged 45 to 65 with COVID-19, enrolled during active disease. CDR3s include the opening cysteine and the closing phenylalanine or tryptophan. A D gene is named only where the DNA matches it firmly. Size is omitted from some rows. Given values are once, few, many or a class for expanded clones.

d_gene,v_gene,j_gene,abundance,CDR3aa,CDR3nt
.,TRBV5-5,TRBJ2-7,few,CASSLDTGRIYEQYF,TGTGCCAGCAGCTTGGATACAGGGCGGATATACGAGCAGTACTTC
TRBD1,TRBV6-6,TRBJ2-7,.,CASSYPTGARSSEQYF,TGTGCCAGCAGTTACCCCACAGGGGCCAGGTCCTCCGAGCAGTACTTC
TRBD1,TRBV14,TRBJ2-1,.,CASSQGSRTGPEFF,TGTGCCAGCAGCCAAGGCTCCCGGACAGGCCCGGAGTTCTTC
.,TRBV19,TRBJ1-2,.,CASSIDFQSGGYTF,TGTGCCAGTAGTATAGACTTCCAGTCGGGAGGCTACACCTTC
.,TRBV27,TRBJ2-3,few,CAIKRAGAADTQYF,TGTGCCATCAAGCGTGCAGGGGCGGCAGATACGCAGTATTTT
TRBD2,TRBV12-5,TRBJ2-1,.,CASGPGTSEPNEQFF,TGTGCTAGTGGCCCCGGGACTAGCGAGCCTAATGAGCAGTTCTTC
.,TRBV11-2,TRBJ2-7,.,CASSFRSPGGEQYF,TGTGCCAGCAGCTTCAGGTCCCCCGGAGGGGAGCAGTACTTC
.,TRBV6-5,TRBJ2-1,once,CASSRLDEQFF,TGTGCCAGCAGCCGACTGGATGAGCAGTTCTTC
.,TRBV2,TRBJ2-5,.,CASTELGHGETQYF,TGTGCCAGCACCGAATTGGGGCACGGAGAGACCCAGTACTTC
.,TRBV27,TRBJ1-5,.,CASSLSASGNQPQHF,TGTGCCAGCAGTTTATCGGCCAGTGGCAATCAGCCCCAGCATTTT
.,TRBV6-1,TRBJ2-6,.,CASSEAPYHRSGANVLTF,TGTGCCAGCAGTGAGGCCCCATACCACAGGTCTGGGGCCAACGTCCTGACTTTC
TRBD1,TRBV30,TRBJ2-7,.,CAWVGGTGNYEQYF,TGTGCCTGGGTCGGCGGGACAGGGAACTACGAGCAGTACTTC
TRBD2,TRBV30,TRBJ2-3,.,CARSGGGTDTQYF,TGTGCCCGAAGCGGGGGGGGAACAGATACGCAGTATTTT
TRBD2,TRBV5-4,TRBJ2-1,.,CASSGRLAGGFEQFF,TGTGCCAGCAGCGGGAGGCTAGCGGGGGGTTTTGAGCAGTTCTTC
TRBD2,TRBV27,TRBJ2-4,.,CAGLAGGRKAKNIQYF,TGTGCGGGCTTAGCGGGGGGGCGGAAGGCCAAAAACATTCAGTACTTC
TRBD2,TRBV6-5,TRBJ2-1,.,CASKTAGPYNEQFF,TGTGCCAGCAAGACAGCGGGACCCTACAATGAGCAGTTCTTC
TRBD2,TRBV29-1,TRBJ2-1,.,CSCWGGSDEQFF,TGCAGCTGCTGGGGGGGTTCCGATGAGCAGTTCTTC
.,TRBV19,TRBJ2-3,.,CASSGQYTDTQYF,TGTGCCAGTAGTGGACAGTACACAGATACGCAGTATTTT
TRBD2,TRBV19,TRBJ2-1,.,CASSIGVWGLRGGEQFF,TGTGCCAGTAGTATCGGAGTGTGGGGACTCCGGGGAGGGGAGCAGTTCTTC
.,TRBV11-1,TRBJ1-2,.,CASSPAGASLYGYTF,TGTGCCAGCAGCCCGGCGGGGGCTTCCCTCTATGGCTACACCTTC
.,TRBV4-1,TRBJ2-2,.,CASSLESVPNGELFF,TGCGCCAGCAGCCTCGAAAGCGTTCCGAACGGGGAGCTGTTTTTT
.,TRBV12-5,TRBJ1-1,.,CASGPENTEAFF,TGTGCTAGTGGCCCAGAAAACACTGAAGCTTTCTTT
TRBD1,TRBV5-4,TRBJ1-3,few,CASSLAPTGAGNTIYF,TGTGCCAGCAGCTTGGCCCCGACAGGGGCTGGAAACACCATATATTTT
.,TRBV6-5,TRBJ1-2,.,CASSSRLNGYTF,TGTGCCAGCAGTTCCCGACTGAATGGCTACACCTTC
.,TRBV23-1,TRBJ2-3,.,CASSHPWVRGNTDTQYF,TGCGCCAGCAGTCACCCTTGGGTCAGGGGAAACACAGATACGCAGTATTTT
.,TRBV7-6,TRBJ1-5,.,CASSLDRDQPQHF,TGTGCCAGCAGCTTAGACCGAGATCAGCCCCAGCATTTT
.,TRBV7-9,TRBJ2-2,.,CASSPVGVSGELFF,TGTGCCAGCAGCCCTGTCGGAGTATCCGGGGAGCTGTTTTTT
TRBD1,TRBV6-5,TRBJ1-2,.,CASTQGSNGYTF,TGTGCCAGCACACAGGGGAGCAATGGCTACACCTTC
TRBD1,TRBV11-3,TRBJ2-7,.,CASSLGTVPYEQYF,TGTGCCAGCAGCCTAGGGACAGTACCCTACGAGCAGTACTTC
TRBD1,TRBV3-1/TRBV3-2,TRBJ2-7,.,CASSQEKGAPYEQYF,TGTGCCAGCAGCCAAGAAAAGGGGGCCCCCTACGAGCAGTACTTC
TRBD1,TRBV5-1,TRBJ2-3,.,CASSSRQGIRTDTQYF,TGCGCCAGCAGCTCCAGACAGGGAATACGCACAGATACGCAGTATTTT
TRBD1,TRBV19,TRBJ2-1,.,CASSIGTGKYNEQFF,TGTGCCAGTAGTATAGGGACAGGGAAATACAATGAGCAGTTCTTC
.,TRBV19,TRBJ2-2,.,CASRPNQGGELFF,TGTGCCAGTAGGCCCAATCAGGGGGGGGAGCTGTTTTTT
.,TRBV9,TRBJ1-5,.,CASSSGGGDSNQPQHF,TGTGCCAGCAGCTCCGGAGGGGGGGATAGCAATCAGCCCCAGCATTTT
.,TRBV24-1,TRBJ2-2,.,CATSDLRAGVNTGELFF,TGTGCCACCAGTGATTTGAGGGCAGGGGTGAACACCGGGGAGCTGTTTTTT
TRBD2,TRBV5-6,TRBJ2-3,.,CASSLDGGGTVTDTQYF,TGTGCCAGCAGCTTGGATGGCGGGGGGACGGTAACAGATACGCAGTATTTT
.,TRBV11-3,TRBJ2-2,.,CASSGGATGELFF,TGTGCCAGCAGCGGTGGGGCCACCGGGGAGCTGTTTTTT
TRBD1,TRBV10-3,TRBJ1-5,.,CAISFGGQGDQPQHF,TGTGCCATCAGTTTTGGGGGACAGGGAGATCAGCCCCAGCATTTT
TRBD1,TRBV11-2,TRBJ2-3,once,CASRGQGTDTQYF,TGTGCCAGCAGAGGACAGGGGACAGATACGCAGTATTTT
.,TRBV21-1,TRBJ1-2,once,CASSNGQVANYGYTF,TGTGCCAGCAGCAACGGACAGGTAGCTAACTATGGCTACACCTTC
.,TRBV6-5,TRBJ2-6,.,CASSLADSGANVLTF,TGTGCCAGCAGTCTCGCGGACTCTGGGGCCAACGTCCTGACTTTC
TRBD1,TRBV29-1,TRBJ2-1,.,CSVVGQGYEQFF,TGCAGCGTTGTGGGACAGGGGTATGAGCAGTTCTTC